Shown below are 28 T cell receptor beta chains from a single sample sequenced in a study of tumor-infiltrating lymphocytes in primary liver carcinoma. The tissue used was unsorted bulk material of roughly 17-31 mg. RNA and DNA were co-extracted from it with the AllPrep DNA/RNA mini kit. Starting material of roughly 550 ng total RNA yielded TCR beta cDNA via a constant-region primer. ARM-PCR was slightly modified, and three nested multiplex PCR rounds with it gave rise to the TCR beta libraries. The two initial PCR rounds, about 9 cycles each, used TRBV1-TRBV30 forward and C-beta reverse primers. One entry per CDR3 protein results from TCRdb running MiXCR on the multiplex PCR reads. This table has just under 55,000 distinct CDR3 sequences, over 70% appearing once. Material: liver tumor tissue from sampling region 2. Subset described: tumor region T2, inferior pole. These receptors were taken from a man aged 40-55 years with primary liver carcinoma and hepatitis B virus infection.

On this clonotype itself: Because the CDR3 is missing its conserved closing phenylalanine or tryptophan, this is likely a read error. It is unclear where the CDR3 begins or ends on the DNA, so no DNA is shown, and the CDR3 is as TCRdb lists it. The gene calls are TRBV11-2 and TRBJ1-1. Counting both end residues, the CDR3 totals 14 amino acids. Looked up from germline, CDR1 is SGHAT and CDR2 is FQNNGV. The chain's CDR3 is CASSLEYGVTEASY.

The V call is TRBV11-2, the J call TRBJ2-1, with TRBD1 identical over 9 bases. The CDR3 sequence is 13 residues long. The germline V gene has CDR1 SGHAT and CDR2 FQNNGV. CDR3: CISGSGQGNEQFF. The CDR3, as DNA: TGTATCAGCGGCTCAGGACAGGGGAATGAGCAGTTCTTC.

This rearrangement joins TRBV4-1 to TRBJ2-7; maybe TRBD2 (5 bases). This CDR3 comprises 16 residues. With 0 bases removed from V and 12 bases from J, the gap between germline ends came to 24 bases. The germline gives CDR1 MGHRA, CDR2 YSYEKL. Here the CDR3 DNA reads TGCGCCAGCAGCCAAGATTTTAGTGGAAGCTCCTACGAGGGGTACTTC. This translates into CASSQDFSGSSYEGYF.

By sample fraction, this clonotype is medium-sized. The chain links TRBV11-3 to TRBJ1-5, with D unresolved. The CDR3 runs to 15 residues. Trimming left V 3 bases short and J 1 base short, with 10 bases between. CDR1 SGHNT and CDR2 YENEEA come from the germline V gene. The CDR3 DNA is TGTGCCAGCAGCTTCCAGACCGCCAGCAATCAGCCCCAGCATTTT. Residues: CASSFQTASNQPQHF.

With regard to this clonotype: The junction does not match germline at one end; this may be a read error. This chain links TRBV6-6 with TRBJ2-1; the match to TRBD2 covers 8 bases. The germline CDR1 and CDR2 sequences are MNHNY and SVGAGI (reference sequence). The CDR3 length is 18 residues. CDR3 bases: TGTGCCAGCAGTGAGGGACTAGTGGGGGGGCCGATTTACAATGAGCAGTCCTTC. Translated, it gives CASSEGLVGGPIYNEQSF.

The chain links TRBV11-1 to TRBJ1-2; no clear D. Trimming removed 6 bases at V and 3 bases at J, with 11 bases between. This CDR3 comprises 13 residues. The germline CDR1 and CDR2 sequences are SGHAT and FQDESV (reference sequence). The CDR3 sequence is CASSLTGDYGYTF. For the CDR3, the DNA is TGTGCCAGCAGTCTCACGGGCGACTATGGCTACACCTTC.

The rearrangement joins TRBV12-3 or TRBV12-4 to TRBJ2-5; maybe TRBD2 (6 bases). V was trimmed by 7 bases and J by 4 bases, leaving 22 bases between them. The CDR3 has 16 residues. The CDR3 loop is CASNSWGDGRPETQYF. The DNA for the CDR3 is TGTGCCAGCAATTCCTGGGGGGATGGCCGCCCAGAGACCCAGTACTTC.

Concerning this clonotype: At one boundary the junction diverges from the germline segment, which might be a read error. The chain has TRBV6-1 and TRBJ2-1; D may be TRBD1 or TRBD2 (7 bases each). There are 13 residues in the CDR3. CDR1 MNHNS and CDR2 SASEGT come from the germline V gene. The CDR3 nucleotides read TGTGCCATCAGTGAAGAGGGAGGGGGCGAGCAGTTCTTC. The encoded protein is CAISEEGGGEQFF.

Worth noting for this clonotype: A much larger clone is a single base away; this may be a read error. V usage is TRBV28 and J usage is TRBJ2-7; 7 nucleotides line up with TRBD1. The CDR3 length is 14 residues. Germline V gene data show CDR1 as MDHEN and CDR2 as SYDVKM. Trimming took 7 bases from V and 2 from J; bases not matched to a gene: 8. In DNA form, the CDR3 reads TGTGCCAGCACCACGCAGGGGGATGCCTACGAGCAGTACTTC. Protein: CASTTQGDAYEQYF. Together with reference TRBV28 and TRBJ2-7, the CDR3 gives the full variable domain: DVKVTQSSRYLVKRTGEKVFLECVQDMDHENMFWYRQDPGLGLRLIYFSYDVKMKEKGDIPEGYSVSREKKERFSLILESASTNQTSMYLCASTTQGDAYEQYFGPGTRLTVT.

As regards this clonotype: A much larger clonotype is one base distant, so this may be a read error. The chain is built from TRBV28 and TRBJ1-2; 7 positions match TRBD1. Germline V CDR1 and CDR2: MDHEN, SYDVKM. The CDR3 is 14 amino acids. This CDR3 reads CASSSPTGNYGYSF. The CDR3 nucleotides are TGTGCCAGCAGTTCCCCGACAGGGAACTATGGCTACTCCTTC.

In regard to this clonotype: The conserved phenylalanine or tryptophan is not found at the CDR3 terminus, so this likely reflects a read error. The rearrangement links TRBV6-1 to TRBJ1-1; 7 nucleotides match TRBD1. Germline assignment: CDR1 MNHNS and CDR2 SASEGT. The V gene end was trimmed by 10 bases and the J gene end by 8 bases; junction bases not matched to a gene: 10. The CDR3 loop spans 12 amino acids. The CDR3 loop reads CATSGQTLEAFL. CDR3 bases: TGTGCCACTTCGGGACAGACACTCGAAGCTTTCCTT.

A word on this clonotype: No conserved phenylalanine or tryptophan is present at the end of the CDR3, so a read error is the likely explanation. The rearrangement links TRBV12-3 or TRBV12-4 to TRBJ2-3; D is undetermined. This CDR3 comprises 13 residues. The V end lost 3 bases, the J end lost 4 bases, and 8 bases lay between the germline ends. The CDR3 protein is CASSLVRADTQYL. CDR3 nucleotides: TGTGCCAGCAGTTTGGTTAGAGCAGATACGCAGTATTTG.

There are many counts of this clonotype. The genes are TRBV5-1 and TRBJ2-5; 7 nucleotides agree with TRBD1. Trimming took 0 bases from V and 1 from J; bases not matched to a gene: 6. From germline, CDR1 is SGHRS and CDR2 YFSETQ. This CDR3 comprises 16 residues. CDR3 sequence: CASSLGLDRVQETQYF. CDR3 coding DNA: TGCGCCAGCAGCTTGGGCCTCGACAGGGTCCAAGAGACCCAGTACTTC.

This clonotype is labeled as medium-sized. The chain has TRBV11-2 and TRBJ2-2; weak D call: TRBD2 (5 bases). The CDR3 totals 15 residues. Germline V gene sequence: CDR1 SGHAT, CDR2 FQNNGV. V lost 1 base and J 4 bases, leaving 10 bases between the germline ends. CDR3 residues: CASSLVGRGTGELFF. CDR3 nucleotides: TGTGCCAGCAGCTTAGTCGGACGGGGCACCGGGGAGCTGTTTTTT.

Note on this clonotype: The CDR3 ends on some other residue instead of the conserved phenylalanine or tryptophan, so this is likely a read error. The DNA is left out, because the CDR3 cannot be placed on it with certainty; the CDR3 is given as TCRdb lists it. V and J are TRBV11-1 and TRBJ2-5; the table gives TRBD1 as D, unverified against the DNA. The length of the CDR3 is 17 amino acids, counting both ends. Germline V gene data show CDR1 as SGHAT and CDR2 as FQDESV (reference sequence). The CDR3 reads CASSLVKGGQLHGTHYS.

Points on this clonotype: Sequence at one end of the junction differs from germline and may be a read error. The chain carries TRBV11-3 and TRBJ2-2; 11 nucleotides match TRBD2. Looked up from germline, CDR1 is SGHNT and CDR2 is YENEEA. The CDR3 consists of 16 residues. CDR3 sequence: CATSLLAGAGNGELFF. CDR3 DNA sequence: TGTGCCACCAGCTTACTAGCGGGAGCGGGAAACGGGGAGCTGTTTTTT.

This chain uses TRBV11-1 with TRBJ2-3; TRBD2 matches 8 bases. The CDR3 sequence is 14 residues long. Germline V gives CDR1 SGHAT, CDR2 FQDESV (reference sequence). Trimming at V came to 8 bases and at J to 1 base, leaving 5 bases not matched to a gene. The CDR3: CASAGGDCTDTQYF. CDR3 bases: TGTGCCAGCGCGGGGGGAGATTGCACAGATACGCAGTATTTT.

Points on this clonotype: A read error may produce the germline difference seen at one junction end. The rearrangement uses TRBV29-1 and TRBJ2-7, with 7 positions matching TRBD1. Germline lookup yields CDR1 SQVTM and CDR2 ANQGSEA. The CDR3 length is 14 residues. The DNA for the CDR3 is TGCAGAGTTATAAAAGGGGGCAGCCCCTACGAGCAGTATTTC. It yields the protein CRVIKGGSPYEQYF.

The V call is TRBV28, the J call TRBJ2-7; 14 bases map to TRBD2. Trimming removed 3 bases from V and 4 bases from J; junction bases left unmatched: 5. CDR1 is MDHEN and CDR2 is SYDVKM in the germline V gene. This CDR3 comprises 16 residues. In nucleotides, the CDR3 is TGTGCCAGCAGTTTGGGGGGACTAGCGGGAGTATACGAGCAGTACTTC. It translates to CASSLGGLAGVYEQYF.

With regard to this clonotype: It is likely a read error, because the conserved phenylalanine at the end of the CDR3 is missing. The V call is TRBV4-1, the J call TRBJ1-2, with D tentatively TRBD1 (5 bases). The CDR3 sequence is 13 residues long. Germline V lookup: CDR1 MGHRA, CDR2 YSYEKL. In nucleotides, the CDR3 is TGTGCCAGCAGCGAGACAGCTAACTATGGCTACACCCTA. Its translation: CASSETANYGYTL.

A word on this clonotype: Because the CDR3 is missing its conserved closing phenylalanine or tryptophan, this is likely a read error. The CDR3 region is CASSLDSLYGYTL. The CDR3, as DNA: TGTGCCAGCAGCTTAGACAGCCTCTATGGCTACACCCTC. The V call is TRBV7-9, the J call TRBJ1-2; D gene unclear. Germline V gene lookup returns CDR1 SEHNR and CDR2 FQNEAQ (reference sequence). With 1 base removed from V and 4 bases from J, the gap between germline ends came to 7 bases. The CDR3 has 13 amino acids.

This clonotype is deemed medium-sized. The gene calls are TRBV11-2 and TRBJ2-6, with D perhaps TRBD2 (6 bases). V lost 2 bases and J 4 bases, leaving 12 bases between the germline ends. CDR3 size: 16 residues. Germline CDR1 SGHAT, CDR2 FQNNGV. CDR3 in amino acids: CASSLSRGRGANVLTF. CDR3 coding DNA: TGTGCCAGCAGCTTATCGCGGGGAAGAGGGGCCAACGTCCTGACTTTC.

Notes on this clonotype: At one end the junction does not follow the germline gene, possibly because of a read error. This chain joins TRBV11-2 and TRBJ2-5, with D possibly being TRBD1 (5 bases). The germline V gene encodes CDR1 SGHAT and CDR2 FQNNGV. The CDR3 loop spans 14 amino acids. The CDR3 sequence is CARSLVSGQETQYF. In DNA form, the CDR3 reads TGTGCCAGGAGCTTGGTGTCAGGGCAAGAGACCCAGTACTTC.

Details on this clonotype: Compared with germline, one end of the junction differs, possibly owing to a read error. The DNA of the CDR3 is TGTGTCAGCAGTCCCCGACAGGGTAGGAACACTGGAGCTTTCTTT. Translation: CVSSPRQGRNTGAFF. This chain connects TRBV12-3 or TRBV12-4 to TRBJ1-1; 7 nucleotides align to TRBD1. This CDR3 has 15 amino acids.

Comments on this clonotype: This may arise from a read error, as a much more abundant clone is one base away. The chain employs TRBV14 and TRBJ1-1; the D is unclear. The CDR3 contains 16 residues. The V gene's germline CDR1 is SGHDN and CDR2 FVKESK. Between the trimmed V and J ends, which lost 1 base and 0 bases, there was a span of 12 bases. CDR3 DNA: TGTGCCAGCAGCCAAGCCGGACGGAGACTGAACACTGAAGCTTTCTTT. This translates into CASSQAGRRLNTEAFF. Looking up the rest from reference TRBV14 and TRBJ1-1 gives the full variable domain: EAGVTQFPSHSVIEKGQTVTLRCDPISGHDNLYWYRRVMGKEIKFLLHFVKESKQDESGMPNNRFLAERTGGTYSTLKVQPAELEDSGVYFCASSQAGRRLNTEAFFGQGTRLTVV.

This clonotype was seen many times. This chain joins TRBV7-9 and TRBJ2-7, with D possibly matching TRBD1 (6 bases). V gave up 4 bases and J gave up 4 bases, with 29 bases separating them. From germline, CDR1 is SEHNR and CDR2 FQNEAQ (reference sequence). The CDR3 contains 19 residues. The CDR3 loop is CASSSPGHPKTSGGYEQYF. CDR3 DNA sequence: TGTGCCAGCAGCTCCCCGGGACACCCAAAGACCAGCGGAGGTTACGAGCAGTACTTC.

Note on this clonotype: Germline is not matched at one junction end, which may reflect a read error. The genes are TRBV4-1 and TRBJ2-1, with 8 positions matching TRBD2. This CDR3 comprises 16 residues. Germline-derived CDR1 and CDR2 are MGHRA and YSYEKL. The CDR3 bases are TGCGCCGGCAGCCGAGGTTCCCGGGAGGGCCGAGGTGAGCATTTCTTC. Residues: CAGSRGSREGRGEHFF.

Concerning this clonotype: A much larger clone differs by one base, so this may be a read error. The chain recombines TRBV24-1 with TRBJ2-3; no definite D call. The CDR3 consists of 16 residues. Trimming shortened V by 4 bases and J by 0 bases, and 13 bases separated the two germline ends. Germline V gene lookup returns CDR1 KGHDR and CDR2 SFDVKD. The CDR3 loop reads CATSDPAGSSTDTQYF. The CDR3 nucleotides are TGTGCCACCAGTGACCCCGCTGGGTCGAGCACAGATACGCAGTATTTT.